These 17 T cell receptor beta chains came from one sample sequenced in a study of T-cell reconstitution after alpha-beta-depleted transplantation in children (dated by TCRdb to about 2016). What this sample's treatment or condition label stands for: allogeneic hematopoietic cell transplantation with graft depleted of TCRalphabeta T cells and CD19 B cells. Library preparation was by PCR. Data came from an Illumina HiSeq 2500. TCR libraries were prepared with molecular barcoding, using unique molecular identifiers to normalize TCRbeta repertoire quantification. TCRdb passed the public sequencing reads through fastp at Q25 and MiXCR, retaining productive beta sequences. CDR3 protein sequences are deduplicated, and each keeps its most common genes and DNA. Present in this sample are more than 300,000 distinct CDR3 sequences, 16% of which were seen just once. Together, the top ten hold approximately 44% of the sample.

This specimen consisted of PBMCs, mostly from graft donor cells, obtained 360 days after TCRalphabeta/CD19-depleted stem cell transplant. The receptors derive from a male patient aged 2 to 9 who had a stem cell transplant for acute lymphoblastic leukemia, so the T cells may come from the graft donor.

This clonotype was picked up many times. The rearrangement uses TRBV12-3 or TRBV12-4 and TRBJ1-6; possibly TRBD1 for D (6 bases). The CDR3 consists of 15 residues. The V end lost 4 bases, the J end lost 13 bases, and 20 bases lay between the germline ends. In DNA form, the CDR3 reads TGTGCCAGCAGTTACGCCGGGGGCGGAGGATTCCCCCTCCACTTT. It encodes CASSYAGGGGFPLHF.

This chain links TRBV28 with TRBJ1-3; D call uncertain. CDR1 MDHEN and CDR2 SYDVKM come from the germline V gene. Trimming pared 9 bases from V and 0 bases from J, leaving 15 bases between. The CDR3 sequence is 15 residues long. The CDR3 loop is CARPLGSLSGNTIYF. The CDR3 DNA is TGTGCCAGACCTCTCGGGTCTCTCTCTGGAAACACCATATATTTT.

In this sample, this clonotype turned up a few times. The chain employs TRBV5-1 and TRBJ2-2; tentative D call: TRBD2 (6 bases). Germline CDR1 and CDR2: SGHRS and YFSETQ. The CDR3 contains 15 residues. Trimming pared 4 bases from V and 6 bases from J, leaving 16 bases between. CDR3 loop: CASSPQPAGPGELFF. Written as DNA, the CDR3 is TGCGCCAGCAGCCCGCAGCCGGCGGGACCCGGGGAGCTGTTTTTT.

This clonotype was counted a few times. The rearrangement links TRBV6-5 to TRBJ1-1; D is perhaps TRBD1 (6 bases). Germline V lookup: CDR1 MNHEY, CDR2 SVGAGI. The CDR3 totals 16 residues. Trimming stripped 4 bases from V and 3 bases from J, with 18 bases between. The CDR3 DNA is TGTGCCAGCAGTTGGAAGGTCACAGGGTTCGACACTGAAGCTTTCTTT. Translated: CASSWKVTGFDTEAFF.

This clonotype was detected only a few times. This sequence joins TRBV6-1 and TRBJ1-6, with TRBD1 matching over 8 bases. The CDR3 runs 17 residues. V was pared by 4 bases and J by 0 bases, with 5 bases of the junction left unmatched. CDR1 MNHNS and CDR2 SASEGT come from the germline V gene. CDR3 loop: CASSAGTGSSYNSPLHF. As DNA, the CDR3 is TGTGCCAGCAGTGCGGGGACAGGAAGCTCCTATAATTCACCCCTCCACTTT.

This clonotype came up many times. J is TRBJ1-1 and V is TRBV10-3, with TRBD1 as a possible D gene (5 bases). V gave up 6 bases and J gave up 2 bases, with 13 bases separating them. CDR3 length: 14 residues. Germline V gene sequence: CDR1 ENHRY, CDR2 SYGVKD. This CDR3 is CAISLPGVNTEAFF. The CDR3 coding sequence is TGTGCCATCAGCCTTCCGGGGGTAAACACTGAAGCTTTCTTT.

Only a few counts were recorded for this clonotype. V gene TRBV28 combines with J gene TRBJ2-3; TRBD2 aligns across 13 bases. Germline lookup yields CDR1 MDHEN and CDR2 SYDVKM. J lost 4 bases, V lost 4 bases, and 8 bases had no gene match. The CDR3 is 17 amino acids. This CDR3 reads CASSSRRLAGGADTQYF. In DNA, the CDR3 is TGTGCCAGCAGTTCCCGACGACTAGCGGGAGGAGCAGATACGCAGTATTTT.

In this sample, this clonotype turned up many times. CDR3 nucleotide sequence: TGCGCCAGCAGCCAAGAAGGAGGTCCGTATGGCTACACCTTC. Encoded protein: CASSQEGGPYGYTF. The rearrangement links TRBV4-3 to TRBJ1-2; no clear D. Trimming took 0 bases from V and 5 from J, leaving 10 bases between them. Per the germline V gene, CDR1 is LGHNA and CDR2 is YSLEER. This CDR3 region has 14 residues.

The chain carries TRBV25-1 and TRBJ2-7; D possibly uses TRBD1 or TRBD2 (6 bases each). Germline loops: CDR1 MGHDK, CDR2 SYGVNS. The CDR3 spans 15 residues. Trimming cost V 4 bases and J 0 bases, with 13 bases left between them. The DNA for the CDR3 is TGTGCCAGCAGTGCAAGAGGGGGGATCTCCTACGAGCAGTACTTC. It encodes CASSARGGISYEQYF.

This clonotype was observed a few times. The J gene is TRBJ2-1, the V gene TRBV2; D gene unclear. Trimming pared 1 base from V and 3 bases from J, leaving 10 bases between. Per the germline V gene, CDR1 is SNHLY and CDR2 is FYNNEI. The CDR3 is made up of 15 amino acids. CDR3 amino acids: CASSEGQVIYNEQFF. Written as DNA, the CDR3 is TGTGCCAGCAGTGAAGGCCAGGTCATCTACAATGAGCAGTTCTTC.

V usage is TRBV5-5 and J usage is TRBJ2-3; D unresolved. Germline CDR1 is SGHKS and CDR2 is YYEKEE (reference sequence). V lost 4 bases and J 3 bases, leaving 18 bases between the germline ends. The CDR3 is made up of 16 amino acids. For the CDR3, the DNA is TGTGCCAGCAGCGAGAGACCGGGCCCCCTTACAGATACGCAGTATTTT. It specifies CASSERPGPLTDTQYF.

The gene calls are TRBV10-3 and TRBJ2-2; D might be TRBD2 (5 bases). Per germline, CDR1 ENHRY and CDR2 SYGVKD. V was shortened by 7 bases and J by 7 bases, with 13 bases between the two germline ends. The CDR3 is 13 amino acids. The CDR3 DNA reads TGTGCCATCACCCGAGGGCCGGGCGGGGAGCTGTTTTTT. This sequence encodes CAITRGPGGELFF.

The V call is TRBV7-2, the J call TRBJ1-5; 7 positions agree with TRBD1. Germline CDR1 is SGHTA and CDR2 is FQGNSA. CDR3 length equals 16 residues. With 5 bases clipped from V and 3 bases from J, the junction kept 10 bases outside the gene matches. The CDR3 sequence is CASSPDRARSNQPQHF. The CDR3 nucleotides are TGTGCCAGCAGCCCTGACAGGGCCCGCTCCAATCAGCCCCAGCATTTT.

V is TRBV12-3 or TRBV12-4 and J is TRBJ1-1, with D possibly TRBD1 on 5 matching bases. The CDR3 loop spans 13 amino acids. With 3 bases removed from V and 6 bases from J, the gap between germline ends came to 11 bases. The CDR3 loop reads CASSFQGVPEAFF. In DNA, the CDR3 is TGTGCCAGCAGTTTCCAGGGCGTTCCTGAAGCTTTCTTT.

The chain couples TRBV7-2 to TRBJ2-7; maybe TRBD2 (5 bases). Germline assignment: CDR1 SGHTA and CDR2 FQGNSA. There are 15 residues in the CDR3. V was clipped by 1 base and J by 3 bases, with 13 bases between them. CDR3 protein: CASSLVGSSNYEQYF. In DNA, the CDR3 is TGTGCCAGCAGCTTAGTAGGGAGCTCCAACTACGAGCAGTACTTC.

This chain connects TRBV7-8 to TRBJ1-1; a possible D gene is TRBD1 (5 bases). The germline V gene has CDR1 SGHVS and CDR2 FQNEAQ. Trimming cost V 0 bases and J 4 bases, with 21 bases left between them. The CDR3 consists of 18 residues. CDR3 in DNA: TGTGCCAGCAGCTTAGCGCTCAGGGTATCGAATTCGGGCACTGAAGCTTTCTTT. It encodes CASSLALRVSNSGTEAFF.

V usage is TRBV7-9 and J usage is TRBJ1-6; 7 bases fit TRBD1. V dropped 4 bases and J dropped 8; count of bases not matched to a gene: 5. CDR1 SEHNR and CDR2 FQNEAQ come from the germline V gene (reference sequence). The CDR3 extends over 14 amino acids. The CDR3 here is CASSSQGWDSPLHF. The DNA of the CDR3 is TGTGCCAGCAGCTCACAGGGGTGGGATTCACCCCTCCACTTT.